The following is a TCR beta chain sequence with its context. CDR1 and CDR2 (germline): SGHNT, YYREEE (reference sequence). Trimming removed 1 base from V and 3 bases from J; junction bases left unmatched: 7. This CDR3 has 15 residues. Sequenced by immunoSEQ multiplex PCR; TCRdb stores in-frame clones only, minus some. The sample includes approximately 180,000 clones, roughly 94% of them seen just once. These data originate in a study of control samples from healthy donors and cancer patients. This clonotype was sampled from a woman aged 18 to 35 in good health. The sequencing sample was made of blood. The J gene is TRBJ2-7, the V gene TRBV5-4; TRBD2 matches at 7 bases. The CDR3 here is CASSLSGSGRYEQYF. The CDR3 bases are TGTGCCAGCAGCTTGAGTGGTAGCGGGCGCTACGAGCAGTACTTC.